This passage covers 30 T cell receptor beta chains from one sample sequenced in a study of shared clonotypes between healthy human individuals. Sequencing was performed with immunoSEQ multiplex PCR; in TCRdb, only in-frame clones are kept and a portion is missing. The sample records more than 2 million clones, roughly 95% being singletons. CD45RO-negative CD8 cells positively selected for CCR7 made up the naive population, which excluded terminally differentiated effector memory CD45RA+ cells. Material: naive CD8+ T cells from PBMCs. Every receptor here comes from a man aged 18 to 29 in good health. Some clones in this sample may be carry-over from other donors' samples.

The CDR3 sequence is CASSLGVLAGITDTQYF. The DNA of the CDR3 is TGTGCCAGCAGCTTAGGGGTGCTAGCGGGGATCACAGATACGCAGTATTTT. The chain uses TRBV11-1 and TRBJ2-3, with 9 nucleotides matching TRBD2. Trimming at V came to 1 base and at J to 2 bases, leaving 7 bases not matched to a gene. Germline V gene sequence: CDR1 SGHAT, CDR2 FQDESV (reference sequence). The CDR3 sequence is 17 residues long. The full variable domain, its missing parts supplied by reference TRBV11-1 and TRBJ2-3, is EAEVAQSPRYKITEKSQAVAFWCDPISGHATLYWYRQILGQGPELLVQFQDESVVDDSQLPKDRFSAERLKGVDSTLKIQPAELGDSAMYLCASSLGVLAGITDTQYFGPGTRLTVL.

In DNA, the CDR3 is TGTGCCAGCAGCGTGGGGGCAGAGAAAAACACTGAAGCTTTCTTT. Encoded protein: CASSVGAEKNTEAFF. This chain uses TRBV9 with TRBJ1-1; a weak D match, TRBD1 (6 bases). This CDR3 spans 15 amino acids. Germline values: CDR1 SGDLS, CDR2 YYNGEE. Trimming cost V 2 bases and J 2 bases, with 13 bases left between them.

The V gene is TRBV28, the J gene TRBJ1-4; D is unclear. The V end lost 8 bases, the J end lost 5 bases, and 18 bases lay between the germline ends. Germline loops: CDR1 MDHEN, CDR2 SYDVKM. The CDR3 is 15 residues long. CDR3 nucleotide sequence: TGTGCCAGCCTTCGAGGCCACAATGAAAATGAAAAACTGTTTTTT. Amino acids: CASLRGHNENEKLFF.

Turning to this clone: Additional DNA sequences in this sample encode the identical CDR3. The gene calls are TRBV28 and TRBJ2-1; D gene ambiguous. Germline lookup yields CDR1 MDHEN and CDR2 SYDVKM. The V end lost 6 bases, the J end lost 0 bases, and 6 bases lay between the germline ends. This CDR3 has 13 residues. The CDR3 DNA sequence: TGTGCCAGCAGCTCAAGCTCCTACAATGAGCAGTTCTTC. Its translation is CASSSSSYNEQFF.

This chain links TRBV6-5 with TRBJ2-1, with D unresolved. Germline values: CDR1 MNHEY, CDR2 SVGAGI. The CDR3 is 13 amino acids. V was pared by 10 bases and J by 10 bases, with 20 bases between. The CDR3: CATKPAAVLEQFF. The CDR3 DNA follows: TGTGCCACCAAACCGGCCGCCGTGCTCGAGCAGTTCTTC.

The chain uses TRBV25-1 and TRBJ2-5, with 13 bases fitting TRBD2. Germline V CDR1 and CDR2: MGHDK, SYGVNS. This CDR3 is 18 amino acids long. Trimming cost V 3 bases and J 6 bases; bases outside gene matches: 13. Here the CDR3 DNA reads TGTGCCAGCAGTGAGAGGACTAGCGGGAGTTCCCAATCCAAGACCCAGTACTTC. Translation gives CASSERTSGSSQSKTQYF.

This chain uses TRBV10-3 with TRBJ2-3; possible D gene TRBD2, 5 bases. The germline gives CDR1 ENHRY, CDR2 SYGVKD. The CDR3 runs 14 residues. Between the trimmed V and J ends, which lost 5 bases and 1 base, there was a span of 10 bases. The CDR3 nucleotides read TGTGCCATCAGTCCGGGGTCCGGCACAGATACGCAGTATTTT. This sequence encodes CAISPGSGTDTQYF.

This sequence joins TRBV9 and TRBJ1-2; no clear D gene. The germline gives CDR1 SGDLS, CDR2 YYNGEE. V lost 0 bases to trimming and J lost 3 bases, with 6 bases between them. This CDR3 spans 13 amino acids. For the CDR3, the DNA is TGTGCCAGCAGCGTAGAGGACCACTATGGCTACACCTTC. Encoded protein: CASSVEDHYGYTF.

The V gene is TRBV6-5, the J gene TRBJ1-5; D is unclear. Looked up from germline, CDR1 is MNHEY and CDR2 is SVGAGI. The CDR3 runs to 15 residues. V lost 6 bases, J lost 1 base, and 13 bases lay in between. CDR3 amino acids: CASRSGVASNQPQHF. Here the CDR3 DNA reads TGTGCCAGCAGGTCCGGAGTAGCGAGCAATCAGCCCCAGCATTTT.

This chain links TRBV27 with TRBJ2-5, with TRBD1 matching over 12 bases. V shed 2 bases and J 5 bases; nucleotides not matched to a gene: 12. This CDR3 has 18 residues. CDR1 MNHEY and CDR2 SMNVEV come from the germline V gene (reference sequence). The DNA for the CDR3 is TGTGCCAGCAGTTTAGGGCCAGGGACAGGGGGCCGGGGGGAGACCCAGTACTTC. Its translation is CASSLGPGTGGRGETQYF.

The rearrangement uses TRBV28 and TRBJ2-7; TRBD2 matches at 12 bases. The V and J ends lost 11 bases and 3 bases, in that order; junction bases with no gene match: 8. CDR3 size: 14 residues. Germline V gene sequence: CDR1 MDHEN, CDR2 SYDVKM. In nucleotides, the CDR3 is TGTGCCTCGGCTAGCGGGAGGGCCGTCTACGAGCAGTACTTC. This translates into CASASGRAVYEQYF.

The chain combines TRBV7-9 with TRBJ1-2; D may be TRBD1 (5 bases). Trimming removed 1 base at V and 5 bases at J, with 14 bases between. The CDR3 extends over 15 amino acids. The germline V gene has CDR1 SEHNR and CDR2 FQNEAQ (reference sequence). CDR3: CASSLDGTLGYGYTF. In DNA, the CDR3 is TGTGCCAGCAGCTTAGACGGGACCCTCGGGTATGGCTACACCTTC.

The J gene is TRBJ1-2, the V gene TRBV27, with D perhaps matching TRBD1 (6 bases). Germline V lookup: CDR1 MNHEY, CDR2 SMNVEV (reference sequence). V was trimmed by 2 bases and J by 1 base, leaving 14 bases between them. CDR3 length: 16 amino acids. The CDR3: CASSLGRQDLNYGYTF. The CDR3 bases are TGTGCCAGCAGTTTAGGAAGACAGGACCTTAACTATGGCTACACCTTC.

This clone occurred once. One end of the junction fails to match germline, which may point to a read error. CDR3 sequence reads: CASSIGQDYGYTF. The CDR3 coding sequence is TGTGCCAGCAGCATAGGACAGGACTATGGCTACACCTTC. The gene calls are TRBV13 and TRBJ1-2; 7 bases are a match to TRBD1. CDR3 length: 13 amino acids. Germline lookup yields CDR1 PRHDT and CDR2 FYEKMQ (reference sequence).

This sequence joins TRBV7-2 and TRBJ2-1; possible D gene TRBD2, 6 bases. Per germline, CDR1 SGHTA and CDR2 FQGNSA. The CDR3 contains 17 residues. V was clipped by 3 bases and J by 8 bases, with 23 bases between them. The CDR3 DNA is TGTGCCAGCAGCTTTACAATTACCGGGACTTCGTGGGATGAGCAGTTCTTC. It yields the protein CASSFTITGTSWDEQFF.

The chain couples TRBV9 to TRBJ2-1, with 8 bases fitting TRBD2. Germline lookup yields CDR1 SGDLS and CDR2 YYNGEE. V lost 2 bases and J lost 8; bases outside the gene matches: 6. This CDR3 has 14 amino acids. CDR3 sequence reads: CASSVFGGAHEQFF. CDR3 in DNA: TGTGCCAGCAGCGTGTTCGGGGGGGCGCATGAGCAGTTCTTC.

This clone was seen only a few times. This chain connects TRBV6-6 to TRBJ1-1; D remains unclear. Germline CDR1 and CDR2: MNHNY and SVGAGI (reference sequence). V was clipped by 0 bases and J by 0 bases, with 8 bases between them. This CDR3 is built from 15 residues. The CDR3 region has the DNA TGTGCCAGCAGTTACTCACCCAGCTTGAACACTGAAGCTTTCTTT. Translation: CASSYSPSLNTEAFF.

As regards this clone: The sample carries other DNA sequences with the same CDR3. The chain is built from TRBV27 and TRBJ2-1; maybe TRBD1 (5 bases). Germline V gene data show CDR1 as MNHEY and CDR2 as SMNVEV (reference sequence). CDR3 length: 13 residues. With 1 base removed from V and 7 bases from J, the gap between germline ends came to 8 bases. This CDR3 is CASSLLGPNEQFF. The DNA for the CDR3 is TGTGCCAGCAGTTTATTGGGGCCGAATGAGCAGTTCTTC.

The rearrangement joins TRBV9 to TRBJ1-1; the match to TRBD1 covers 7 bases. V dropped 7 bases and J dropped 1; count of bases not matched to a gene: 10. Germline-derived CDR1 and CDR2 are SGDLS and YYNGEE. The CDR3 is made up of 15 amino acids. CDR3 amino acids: CASSQPGTANTEAFF. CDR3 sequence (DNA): TGTGCCAGCTCGCAGCCGGGGACAGCGAACACTGAAGCTTTCTTT.

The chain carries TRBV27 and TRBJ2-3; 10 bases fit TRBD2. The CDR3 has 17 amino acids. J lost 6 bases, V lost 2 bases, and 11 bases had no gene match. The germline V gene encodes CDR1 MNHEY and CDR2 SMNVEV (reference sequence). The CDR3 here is CASSLTRLAGKLDTQYF. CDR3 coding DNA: TGTGCCAGCAGTTTAACCCGACTAGCGGGTAAATTGGATACGCAGTATTTT.

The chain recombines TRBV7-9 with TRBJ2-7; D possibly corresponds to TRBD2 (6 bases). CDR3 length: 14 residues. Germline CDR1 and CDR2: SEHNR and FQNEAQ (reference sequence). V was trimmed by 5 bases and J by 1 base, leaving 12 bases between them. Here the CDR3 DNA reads TGTGCCAGCAGCAGGGCAGGAGGGTCCTACGAGCAGTACTTC. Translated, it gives CASSRAGGSYEQYF.

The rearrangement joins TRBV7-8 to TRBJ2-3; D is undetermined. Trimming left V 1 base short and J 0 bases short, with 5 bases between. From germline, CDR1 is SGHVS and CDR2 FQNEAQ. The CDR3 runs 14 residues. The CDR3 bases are TGTGCCAGCAGCTTAGGCAGGAGCACAGATACGCAGTATTTT. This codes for CASSLGRSTDTQYF.

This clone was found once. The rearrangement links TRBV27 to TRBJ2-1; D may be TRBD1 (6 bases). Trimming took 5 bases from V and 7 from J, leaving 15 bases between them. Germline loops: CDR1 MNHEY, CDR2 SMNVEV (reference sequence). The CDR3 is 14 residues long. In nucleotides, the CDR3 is TGTGCCAGCAGTGCCGACAGGTCGTGGAATGAGCAGTTCTTC. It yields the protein CASSADRSWNEQFF.

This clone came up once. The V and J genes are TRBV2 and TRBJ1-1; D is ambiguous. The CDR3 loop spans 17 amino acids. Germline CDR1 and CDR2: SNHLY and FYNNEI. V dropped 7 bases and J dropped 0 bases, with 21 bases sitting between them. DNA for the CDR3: TGTGCCAGCAAAATCGCCGTGGCGAATCTGATGAACACTGAAGCTTTCTTT. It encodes CASKIAVANLMNTEAFF.

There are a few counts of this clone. CDR3 in DNA: TGCAGTGCTAGAGGGGACACTGAAGCTTTCTTT. Amino acids: CSARGDTEAFF. This chain joins TRBV20-1 and TRBJ1-1; D unresolved. The CDR3 contains 11 residues. The V end lost 1 base, the J end lost 3 bases, and 3 bases lay between the germline ends. Germline CDR1 reads DFQATT; CDR2 reads SNEGSKA (reference sequence).

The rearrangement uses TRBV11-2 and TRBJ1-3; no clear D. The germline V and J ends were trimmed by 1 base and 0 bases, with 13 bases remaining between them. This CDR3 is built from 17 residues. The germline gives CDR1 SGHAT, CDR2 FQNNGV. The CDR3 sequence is CASSLVDSRDSGNTIYF. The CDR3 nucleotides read TGTGCCAGCAGCTTAGTTGATTCTAGGGACTCTGGAAACACCATATATTTT.

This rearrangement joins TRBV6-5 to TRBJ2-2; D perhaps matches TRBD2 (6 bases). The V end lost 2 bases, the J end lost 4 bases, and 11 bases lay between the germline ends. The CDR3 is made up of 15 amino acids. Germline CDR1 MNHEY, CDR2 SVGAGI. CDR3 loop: CASSYGRFVTGELFF. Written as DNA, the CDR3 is TGTGCCAGCAGTTACGGGAGGTTCGTCACCGGGGAGCTGTTTTTT.

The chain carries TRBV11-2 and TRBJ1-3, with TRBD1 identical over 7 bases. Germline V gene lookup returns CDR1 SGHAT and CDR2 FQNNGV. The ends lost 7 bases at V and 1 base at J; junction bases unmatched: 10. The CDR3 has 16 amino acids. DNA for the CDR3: TGTGCCAGCAAGGGCAGACAGGGTTTATCTGGAAACACCATATATTTT. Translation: CASKGRQGLSGNTIYF.

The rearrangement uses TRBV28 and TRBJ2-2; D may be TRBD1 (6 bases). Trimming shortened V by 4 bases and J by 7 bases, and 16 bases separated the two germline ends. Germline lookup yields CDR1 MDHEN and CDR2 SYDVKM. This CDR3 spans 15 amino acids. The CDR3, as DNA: TGTGCCAGCAGTTATTGGCGGAAAGGGGGCGGGGAGCTGTTTTTT. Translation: CASSYWRKGGGELFF.

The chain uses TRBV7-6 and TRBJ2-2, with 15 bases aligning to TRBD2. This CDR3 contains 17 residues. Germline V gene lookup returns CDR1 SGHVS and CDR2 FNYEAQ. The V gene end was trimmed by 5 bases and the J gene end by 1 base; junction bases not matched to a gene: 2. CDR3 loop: CASSAGLAGGNTGELFF. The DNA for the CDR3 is TGTGCCAGCAGCGCGGGACTAGCGGGAGGGAACACCGGGGAGCTGTTTTTT.